This T cell receptor (beta chain) came from a study of OX40 agonist ivuxolimab in advanced cancers. CDR1 SGHRS and CDR2 YFSETQ come from the germline V gene. The CDR3 covers 14 residues. Trimming stripped 2 bases from V and 0 bases from J, with 8 bases between. The repertoire was sequenced with immunoSEQ multiplex PCR; TCRdb's copy has only in-frame clones and lacks some. The data contain under 80,000 clones, roughly 88% of them singletons. The sample in question was CD4+ or CD8+ T cells sorted from blood, obtained in a trial of the OX40 agonist ivuxolimab. The chain links TRBV5-1 to TRBJ1-1; D is uncertain. This clonotype was sampled from an adult with an advanced solid tumor such as melanoma, head and neck, liver or kidney cancer. CDR3: CASSLYNMNTEAFF. CDR3 DNA: TGCGCCAGCAGCTTATACAACATGAACACTGAAGCTTTCTTT.